This is a list of T cell receptor beta chains from one sample in a study of T cell changes during pregnancy in multiple sclerosis. Sequencing was performed with immunoSEQ multiplex PCR; in TCRdb, only in-frame clones are kept and a portion is missing. The sample records tens of thousands of clones, roughly 93% being singletons. The input for sequencing was peripheral blood, taken in the second trimester of pregnancy. These receptors were obtained from a female donor with multiple sclerosis, enrolled in a pregnancy study. Both conserved end residues are part of each CDR3. The order of the fields is J gene, clone size, D gene, V gene, CDR3 DNA, CDR3 protein. The D gene is left open where the match is weak. Where a row states a size, it is once, few, many or the class of an expanded clone; other rows omit it.

>TRBJ1-2|-|TRBD1|TRBV18
TGTGCCAGCTCACCATTATCACCGGGACAGGGCCGGGGCTATGGCTACACCTTC
CASSPLSPGQGRGYGYTF
>TRBJ1-3|-|-|TRBV2
TGTGCCAGCAGTGAAGGGCCTCCACCTGGAAACACCATATATTTT
CASSEGPPPGNTIYF
>TRBJ1-5|once|-|TRBV5-6
TGTGCCAGCAGCCGAGGGTATCCGACCGTTTATAGCAATCAGCCCCAGCATTTT
CASSRGYPTVYSNQPQHF
>TRBJ2-5|-|-|TRBV9
TGTGCCAGCAGCGTAGGGCAGTCCCAAGAGACCCAGTACTTC
CASSVGQSQETQYF
>TRBJ2-7|-|-|TRBV28
TGTGCCAGCAGTCCCGGACAGAACTACGAGCAGTACTTC
CASSPGQNYEQYF
>TRBJ2-1|few|TRBD1|TRBV6-4
TGTGCCAGCAGTGACCTTTCCGGGACAGGGAATGAGCAGTTCTTC
CASSDLSGTGNEQFF
>TRBJ1-2|few|-|TRBV6-1
TGTGCCAGCAGTGAAGAGGATGGGGGCCTACGGGGCTATGGCTACACCTTC
CASSEEDGGLRGYGYTF
>TRBJ2-3|once|TRBD2|TRBV29-1
TGCAGCTTTTGGACTAGCGGGAGGGCCGGCACAGATACGCAGTATTTT
CSFWTSGRAGTDTQYF
>TRBJ2-7|-|-|TRBV12-5
TGTGCTAGTGGTGGAGGGATAGCCTACGAGCAGTACTTC
CASGGGIAYEQYF
>TRBJ2-5|-|TRBD2|TRBV13
TGTGCCAGCAGCTTCTACGCGGAGCGGGAGGGCCAAGAGACCCAGTACTTC
CASSFYAEREGQETQYF
>TRBJ2-4|-|TRBD2|TRBV7-9
TGTGCCAGCAGCAACCGAGCGGGGGGGCCGGCCAAAAACATTCAGTACTTC
CASSNRAGGPAKNIQYF
>TRBJ1-1|-|-|TRBV6-5
TGTGCCAGCAGTTACACAACGAACACTGAAGCTTTCTTT
CASSYTTNTEAFF
>TRBJ2-1|-|-|TRBV4-1
TGCGCCAGCAGCCAAAGTGGGGGGCTAGCGGCCTACAATGAGCAGTTCTTC
CASSQSGGLAAYNEQFF
>TRBJ2-3|-|-|TRBV4-2
TGTGCCAGCAGCCAAGATATCAGGACAGATATTCGCCTCACAGATACGCAGTATTTT
CASSQDIRTDIRLTDTQYF
>TRBJ2-7|-|-|TRBV5-1
TGCGCCAGCAGCCCGCCCCCCGGCTCCTACGAGCAGTACTTC
CASSPPPGSYEQYF
>TRBJ2-7|-|TRBD1|TRBV5-1
TGCGCCACGAGGGGGCTGAACGAGCAGTACTTC
CATRGLNEQYF
>TRBJ1-6|-|-|TRBV7-6
TGTGCCAGCAGCCGAGAGGGTGTAACCTATAATTCACCCCTCCACTTT
CASSREGVTYNSPLHF
>TRBJ2-3|-|-|TRBV9
TGTGCCACCTCTAACACAGGGAATACGCAGTATTTT
CATSNTGNTQYF
>TRBJ1-1|-|-|TRBV6-1
TGTGCCAGCAGTGATAAAAAGAGGGGGAGAGAAGCTTTCTTT
CASSDKKRGREAFF
>TRBJ2-2|-|TRBD2|TRBV27
TGTGCCAGCAGTTATAGCGGGGGGGCGAACACCGGGGAGCTGTTTTTT
CASSYSGGANTGELFF
>TRBJ2-6|-|-|TRBV10-1
TGCGCCAGCAGGGACAGTGACTCTGGGGCCAACGTCCTGACTTTC
CASRDSDSGANVLTF
>TRBJ2-1|-|-|TRBV5-1
TGCGCCAGCAGCTTGGTGATGGGGGGGCTTTACAATGAGCAGTTCTTC
CASSLVMGGLYNEQFF
>TRBJ1-1|once|-|TRBV6-5
TGTGCCAGCAGTAGGGGGACAGAAGCTTTCTTT
CASSRGTEAFF
>TRBJ1-4|-|-|TRBV7-2
TGTGCCAGCAGCCCAGGGGCCGAAAAACTGTTTTTT
CASSPGAEKLFF
>TRBJ2-1|-|-|TRBV7-6
TGTGCCAGCAGCTTATTATACAGGACCGAGGATGAGCAGTTCTTC
CASSLLYRTEDEQFF
>TRBJ2-1|-|-|TRBV19
TGTGCCAGTAGTATAGAATCACTCTCCTACAATGAGCAGTTCTTC
CASSIESLSYNEQFF
>TRBJ2-1|-|TRBD2|TRBV5-1
TGCGCCAGCAGCCATGAGCGGGGGGACAATGAGCAGTTCTTC
CASSHERGDNEQFF
>TRBJ1-1|-|-|TRBV25-1
TGTGCCAGCAGTGAACAGAACACTGAAGCTTTCTTT
CASSEQNTEAFF
>TRBJ2-3|-|TRBD2|TRBV4-1
TGCGCCAGCAGCCAGGCCCTTAGCGGGGGGGCGGATACGCAGTATTTT
CASSQALSGGADTQYF
>TRBJ2-7|-|-|TRBV28
TGTGCCAGCAGTTTTAGATCCTACGAGCAGTACTTC
CASSFRSYEQYF
>TRBJ2-1|-|TRBD2|TRBV5-6
TGTGCCAGCACGGATAGCGGGGGGGCCTATGAGCAGTTCTTC
CASTDSGGAYEQFF
>TRBJ2-4|-|-|TRBV27
TGTGCCAGCAGTCAACTAGGGGGTACTGGAAACATTCAGTACTTC
CASSQLGGTGNIQYF
>TRBJ2-5|-|TRBD2|TRBV11-2
TGTGCCAGCAGCTTAGGAATTAGCGGGGGCTTCCAAGAGACCCAGTACTTC
CASSLGISGGFQETQYF
>TRBJ2-1|-|TRBD2|TRBV29-1
TGCAGCGTCGGATCGGGACTACCCAATGAGCAGTTCTTC
CSVGSGLPNEQFF
>TRBJ1-2|-|-|TRBV27
TGTGCCAGCAGTACTCCACAGGGCTATGGCTACACCTTC
CASSTPQGYGYTF
>TRBJ1-1|-|-|TRBV10-3
TGTGCCATCAGGGACAGCTTGAACACTGAAGCTTTCTTT
CAIRDSLNTEAFF
>TRBJ1-5|-|-|TRBV19
TGTGCCAGTAGGCCGGGGGGGCTTCAGCCCCAGCATTTT
CASRPGGLQPQHF
>TRBJ2-3|-|-|TRBV5-4
TGTGCCAGCAGCGCGAAAGCGGGCGGACTCACAGATACGCAGTATTTT
CASSAKAGGLTDTQYF
>TRBJ1-6|-|TRBD1|TRBV19
TGTGCCAGTAGTATCCCGTCCGGACAGGCTGCGAATTCACCCCTCCACTTT
CASSIPSGQAANSPLHF
>TRBJ2-5|-|-|TRBV5-5
TGTGCCAGCAGCTTGATCGGGGGACAAGAGACCCAGTACTTC
CASSLIGGQETQYF
>TRBJ2-7|-|TRBD2|TRBV7-9
TGTGCCAGCCAACCCGGGGGGGGGTCGATCTACGAGCAGTACTTC
CASQPGGGSIYEQYF
>TRBJ2-1|-|-|TRBV29-1
TGCAGCGTCCCGGTTGTCAGCGCCAATGAGCAGTTCTTC
CSVPVVSANEQFF
>TRBJ2-2|-|-|TRBV2
TGTGCCAGCGACAGAGACACCGGGGAGCTGTTTTTT
CASDRDTGELFF
>TRBJ2-7|-|-|TRBV5-4
TGTGCCAGCAGCTTGGGGGCAGGGGACGAGCAGTACTTC
CASSLGAGDEQYF
>TRBJ2-7|-|TRBD1|TRBV11-2
TGTGCCAGCAGCTGGACAGGCTCCTACGAGCAGTACTTC
CASSWTGSYEQYF
>TRBJ1-1|once|-|TRBV6-6
TGTGCCAGCTTTCGGACAGCGAGTGAAGCTTTCTTT
CASFRTASEAFF
>TRBJ2-1|-|-|TRBV2
TGTGCCAGCAGTGAGGGCCCGGAAGAGCAGTTCTTC
CASSEGPEEQFF
>TRBJ2-7|once|TRBD1|TRBV19
TGTGCCAGTAGTATCCGACAGGGCAACGAGCAGTACTTC
CASSIRQGNEQYF
>TRBJ1-2|-|-|TRBV30
TGTGCCTGGAGTGTCGGGGTTGGGCTTAAATATGGCTACACCTTC
CAWSVGVGLKYGYTF
>TRBJ2-5|-|-|TRBV11-2
TGTGCCAGCAGCGTCCCGGAGCCCCAAGAGACCCAGTACTTC
CASSVPEPQETQYF
>TRBJ2-1|once|-|TRBV7-8
TGTGCCAGCAGCTCACTAGGCAATGAGCAGTTCTTC
CASSSLGNEQFF
>TRBJ2-1|-|-|TRBV9
TGTGCCAGCAGCGTAGGGCCTGACTTTATGTACAATGAGCAGTTCTTC
CASSVGPDFMYNEQFF
>TRBJ2-1|-|-|TRBV2
TGTGCCAGCAGACCCGGGACATCAGGAATTAATGAGCAGTTCTTC
CASRPGTSGINEQFF
>TRBJ2-3|-|-|TRBV4-2
TGTGCCAGCAGCCAAGAGGCGGGGGCGACGGGTACGCAGTATTTT
CASSQEAGATGTQYF
>TRBJ2-6|-|-|TRBV6-6
TGTGCCAGCACTAGCTCTGGGGCCAACGTCCTGACTTTC
CASTSSGANVLTF